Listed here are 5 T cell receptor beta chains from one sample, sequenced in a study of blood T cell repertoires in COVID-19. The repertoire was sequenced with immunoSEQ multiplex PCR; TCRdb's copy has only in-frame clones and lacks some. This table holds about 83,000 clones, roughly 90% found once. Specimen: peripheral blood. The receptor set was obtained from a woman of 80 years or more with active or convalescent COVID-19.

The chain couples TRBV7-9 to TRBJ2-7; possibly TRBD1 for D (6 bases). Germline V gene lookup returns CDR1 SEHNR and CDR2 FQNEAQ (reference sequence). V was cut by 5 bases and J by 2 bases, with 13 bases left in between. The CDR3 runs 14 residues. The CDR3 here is CASSQTGHPYEQYF. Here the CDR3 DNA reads TGTGCCAGCAGCCAGACGGGACACCCCTACGAGCAGTACTTC. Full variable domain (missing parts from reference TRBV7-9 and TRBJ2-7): DTGVSQNPRHKITKRGQNVTFRCDPISEHNRLYWYRQTLGQGPEFLTYFQNEAQLEKSRLLSDRFSAERPKGSFSTLEIQRTEQGDSAMYLCASSQTGHPYEQYFGPGTRLTVT.

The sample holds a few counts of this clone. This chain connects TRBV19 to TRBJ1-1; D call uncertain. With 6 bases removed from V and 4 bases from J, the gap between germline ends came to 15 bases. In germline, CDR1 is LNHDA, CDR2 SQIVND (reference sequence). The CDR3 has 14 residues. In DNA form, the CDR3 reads TGTGCCAGTAGCGGACTCCTTGCTCGCACTGAAGCTTTCTTT. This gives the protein CASSGLLARTEAFF.

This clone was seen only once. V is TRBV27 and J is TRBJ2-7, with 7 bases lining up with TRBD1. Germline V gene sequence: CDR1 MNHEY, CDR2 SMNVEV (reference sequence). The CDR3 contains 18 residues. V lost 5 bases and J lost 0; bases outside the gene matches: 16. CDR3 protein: CASSKTYIGRGSSYEQYF. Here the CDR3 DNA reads TGTGCCAGCAGTAAAACCTACATCGGCAGGGGGAGCTCCTACGAGCAGTACTTC.

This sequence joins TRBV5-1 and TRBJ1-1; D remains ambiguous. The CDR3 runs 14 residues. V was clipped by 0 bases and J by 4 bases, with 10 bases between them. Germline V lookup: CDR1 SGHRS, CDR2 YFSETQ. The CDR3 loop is CASSLVSGSTEAFF. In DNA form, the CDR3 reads TGCGCCAGCAGCTTGGTTTCGGGGAGCACTGAAGCTTTCTTT.

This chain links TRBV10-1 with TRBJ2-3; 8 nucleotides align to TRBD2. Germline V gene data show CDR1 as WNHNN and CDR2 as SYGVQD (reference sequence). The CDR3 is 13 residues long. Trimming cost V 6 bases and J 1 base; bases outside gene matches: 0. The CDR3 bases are TGCGCCAGCAGCGGGGGGGGCACAGATACGCAGTATTTT. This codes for CASSGGGTDTQYF.